The clone carrying this TCR beta chain was counted between two and nine times. Its antigen is still unknown. This specimen belongs to a study of regulatory T cells in long-lasting Graves disease. Study findings and constraints: TRBV28 was favored in persistent disease, as were TRBJ1-2 and TRBJ2-5.

Germline V lookup: CDR1 SGHNT, CDR2 YYREEE (reference sequence). This CDR3 has 15 amino acids. V shed 4 bases and J shed 3 bases, with 16 bases lying between them. According to the study, TCR beta libraries were built with iRepertoire HTBI primers and CDR3-region Arm-PCR. TCRdb independently ran MiXCR on the multiplex PCR reads; one entry per CDR3 protein. Of under 300,000 distinct CDR3 sequences in the sample, 20% are singletons; the top ten hold roughly 13%. The time point here: newly diagnosed GD, antithyroid drugs for less than 3 months. After RNA was extracted from PBMCs, the TCR library was made from it.

This sequence was found in a female donor with Graves disease. The V call is TRBV5-4, the J call TRBJ2-5; D uncertain. The sample was peripheral blood mononuclear cells (PBMCs), taken at new diagnosis, from a patient treated with antithyroid drugs. The CDR3 DNA sequence: TGTGCCAGCAGCCTCTTCGGGCTCGCCGAAGAGACCCAGTACTTC. Amino acid sequence: CASSLFGLAEETQYF.